This T cell receptor (beta chain) was sequenced during a study of T cell responses to AZD1222 COVID-19 vaccine. Broader study findings: Repertoires were obtained only post-peak T cell response. Reportedly, close to half of spike-specific TCRs are directed against unmutated variant regions. It was only five to seven AZD1222 recipients who were seropositive at baseline. Most donors were white British and more were female, and clonal diversity was possibly underestimated.

CDR1 is KGHSH, CDR2 LQKENI, per germline. V trimming: 5 bases; J trimming: 7 bases; junction bases outside the gene matches: 6. The CDR3 length is 15 residues. Clones were sequenced by immunoSEQ multiplex PCR, and TCRdb holds only the in-frame ones, with some missing. This table holds roughly 60,000 clones, about 90% found once. With regard to this clone: Its antigen is unidentified.

This receptor was taken from an adult in good health. V usage is TRBV18 and J usage is TRBJ1-4, with 11 bases lining up with TRBD1. Sequencing was performed on peripheral blood, taken on day 0 of AZD1222 vaccination. The CDR3 region has the DNA TGTGCCAGCTCAACCGGACAGGGGGCCGGTGAAAAACTGTTTTTT. Amino acid sequence: CASSTGQGAGEKLFF.